The clone carrying this TCR beta chain was observed once. Its antigen is unknown. The data originate from a study of T cell repertoires in cytomegalovirus infection. As for the study in general: The authors relied on CMV epitopes, both recently identified HLA-C-restricted and well-studied HLA-B-restricted. Public TCR beta signatures indicated both CMV infection and matching HLA type.

TCRdb independently ran MiXCR on the reads; one entry per CDR3 protein. The sample lists some 350,000 distinct CDR3 sequences; roughly a third were seen once. The CDR3 covers 12 residues. After removal of 6 bases from V and 10 bases from J, the junction contained 8 bases not matched to a gene. Germline values: CDR1 MNHGY, CDR2 SAAAGT. The receptor was derived from a human donor in good health (CMV status not recorded). Some clones in this sample may be carry-over from other donors' samples. The chain links TRBV6-8 to TRBJ1-1, with TRBD1 matching 7 bases. The sample in question was cultured PBMCs, obtained from culture after CMV antigen stimulation. Here the CDR3 reads CASRRTGAVAFF. The CDR3 coding sequence is TGTGCCAGCAGGCGAACAGGGGCGGTAGCTTTCTTT.